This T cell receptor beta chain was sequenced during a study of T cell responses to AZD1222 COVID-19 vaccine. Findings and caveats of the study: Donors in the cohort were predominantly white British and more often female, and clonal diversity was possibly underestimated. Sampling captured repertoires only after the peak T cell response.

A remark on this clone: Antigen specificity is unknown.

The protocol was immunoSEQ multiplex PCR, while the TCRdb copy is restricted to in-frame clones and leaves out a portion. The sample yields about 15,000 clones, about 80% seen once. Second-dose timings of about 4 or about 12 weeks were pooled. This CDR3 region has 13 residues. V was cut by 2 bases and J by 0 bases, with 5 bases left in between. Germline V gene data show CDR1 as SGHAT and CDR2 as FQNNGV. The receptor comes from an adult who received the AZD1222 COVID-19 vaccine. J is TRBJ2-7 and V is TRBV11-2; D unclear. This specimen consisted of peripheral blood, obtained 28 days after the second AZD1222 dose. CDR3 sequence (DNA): TGTGCCAGCAGCTTAAGCTCCTCCTACGAGCAGTACTTC. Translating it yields CASSLSSSYEQYF.